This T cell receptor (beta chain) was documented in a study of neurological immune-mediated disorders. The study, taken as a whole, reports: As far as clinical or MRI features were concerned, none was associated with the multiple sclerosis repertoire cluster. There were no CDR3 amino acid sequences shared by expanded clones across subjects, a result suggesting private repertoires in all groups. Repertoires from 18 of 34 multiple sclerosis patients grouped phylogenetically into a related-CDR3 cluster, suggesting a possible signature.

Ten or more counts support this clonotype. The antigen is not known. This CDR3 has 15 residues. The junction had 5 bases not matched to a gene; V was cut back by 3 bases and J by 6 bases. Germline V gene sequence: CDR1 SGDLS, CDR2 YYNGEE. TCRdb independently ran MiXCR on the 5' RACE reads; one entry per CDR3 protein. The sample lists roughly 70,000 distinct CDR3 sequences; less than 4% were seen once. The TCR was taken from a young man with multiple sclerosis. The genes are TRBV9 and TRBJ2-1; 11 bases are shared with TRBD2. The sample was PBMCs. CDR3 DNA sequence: TGTGCCAGCAGCGCGACACTAGCGGGGGCCAATGAGCAGTTCTTC. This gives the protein CASSATLAGANEQFF. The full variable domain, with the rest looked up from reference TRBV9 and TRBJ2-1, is DSGVTQTPKHLITATGQRVTLRCSPRSGDLSVYWYQQSLDQGLQFLIQYYNGEERAKGNILERFSAQQFPDLHSELNLSSLELGDSALYFCASSATLAGANEQFFGPGTRLTVL.